These 19 T cell receptor beta chains were sequenced from one sample in a study of shared clonotypes between healthy human individuals. TCRdb's copy holds only in-frame clones and misses some; the assay was immunoSEQ multiplex PCR. The repertoire consists of about 1 million clones, with approximately 76% occurring once and the leading ten covering approximately 1.5%. The sample consisted of memory CD4+ T cells sorted from blood. Regarding subset: CD45RA-negative fraction. These receptors came from a man aged 18 to 30 in good health.

As for this clone: The same CDR3 can be traced to other DNA sequences in this sample. The V gene is TRBV5-1, the J gene TRBJ2-5, with 7 bases that match TRBD1. Losses at the gene ends were 0 bases for V and 4 bases for J; bases not matched to a gene: 6. This CDR3 region has 15 residues. Looked up from germline, CDR1 is SGHRS and CDR2 is YFSETQ. CDR3 sequence (DNA): TGCGCCAGCAGCTTGGGACAGGGCGGTGGAGAGACCCAGTACTTC. Translation: CASSLGQGGGETQYF.

CDR3 DNA: TGTGCCAGCAGGGGTAAGACCTACGAGCAGTACTTC. As protein: CASRGKTYEQYF. The rearrangement links TRBV28 to TRBJ2-5, with no clear D. The J call may be wrong; the DNA end is better matched by TRBJ2-7. This CDR3 comprises 12 residues. Looked up from germline, CDR1 is MDHEN and CDR2 is SYDVKM.

With respect to this clone: The sample has other DNA sequences that encode this CDR3 too. J is TRBJ1-2 and V is TRBV7-2, with unresolved D. This CDR3 comprises 13 residues. V lost 5 bases and J 0 bases, leaving 7 bases between the germline ends. Germline loops: CDR1 SGHTA, CDR2 FQGNSA. DNA for the CDR3: TGTGCCAGCAGCCCGGACTCTAACTATGGCTACACCTTC. Encoded protein: CASSPDSNYGYTF. The whole variable domain, remainder taken from reference TRBV7-2 and TRBJ1-2, is GAGVSQSPSNKVTEKGKDVELRCDPISGHTALYWYRQSLGQGLEFLIYFQGNSAPDKSGLPSDRFSAERTGGSVSTLTIQRTQQEDSAVYLCASSPDSNYGYTFGSGTRLTVV.

The chain couples TRBV19 to TRBJ1-2; a possible D gene is TRBD1 (5 bases). The CDR3 sequence is 12 residues long. CDR1 and CDR2 (germline): LNHDA, SQIVND (reference sequence). Trimming stripped 7 bases from V and 2 bases from J, with 8 bases between. CDR3 residues: CASTGDNYGYTF. The CDR3 DNA sequence: TGTGCCAGTACCGGGGACAACTATGGCTACACCTTC. The whole variable domain, remainder taken from reference TRBV19 and TRBJ1-2, is DGGITQSPKYLFRKEGQNVTLSCEQNLNHDAMYWYRQDPGQGLRLIYYSQIVNDFQKGDIAEGYSVSREKKESFPLTVTSAQKNPTAFYLCASTGDNYGYTFGSGTRLTVV.

Only one count was recorded for this clone. The CDR3 DNA sequence: TGTGCCAGTAGTAAACTGGACTACCTGTTTTTT. It is translated as CASSKLDYLFF. The chain couples TRBV19 to TRBJ1-4; D is undetermined. The germline V and J ends were trimmed by 4 bases and 14 bases, with 11 bases remaining between them. The CDR3 loop spans 11 amino acids. Germline values: CDR1 LNHDA, CDR2 SQIVND (reference sequence).

This sequence joins TRBV5-5 and TRBJ2-2; a possible D gene is TRBD2 (5 bases). From germline, CDR1 is SGHKS and CDR2 YYEKEE (reference sequence). Trimming pared 1 base from V and 8 bases from J, leaving 12 bases between. The CDR3 has 14 residues. The CDR3 sequence: CASSLSDRGGELFF. For the CDR3, the DNA is TGTGCCAGCAGCTTGAGCGATCGGGGAGGGGAGCTGTTTTTT.

The chain combines TRBV5-1 with TRBJ2-2; TRBD2 aligns across 9 bases. Germline CDR1 is SGHRS and CDR2 is YFSETQ. The CDR3 has 15 residues. J was trimmed by 8 bases and V by 1 base; bases with no gene match: 6. The CDR3 DNA is TGCGCCAGCAGCTTGCTAGCGGGAATGGCTGGGGAGCTGTTTTTT. Its protein product is CASSLLAGMAGELFF.

This clone was counted a single time. CDR3 DNA: TGTGCCTGGAGTTCAAAGACAACCTATGGCTACACCTTC. It is translated as CAWSSKTTYGYTF. The rearrangement links TRBV30 to TRBJ1-2; no firm D call. The ends were cut back, 2 bases at V and 4 bases at J, with 11 bases in the middle. Looked up from germline, CDR1 is GTSNPN and CDR2 is SVGIG (reference sequence). This CDR3 has 13 amino acids.

The chain links TRBV5-8 to TRBJ1-6; D is ambiguous. There are 15 residues in the CDR3. Germline CDR1 and CDR2: SGHTS and YDEGEE. Trimming took off 0 bases at V and 8 bases at J, with 12 bases between the two ends. The CDR3 loop reads CASSLGRITYSPLHF. The CDR3 nucleotides read TGTGCCAGCAGCTTGGGGCGGATTACGTATTCACCCCTCCACTTT.

This chain connects TRBV18 to TRBJ2-1, with no clear D. This CDR3 contains 15 residues. Trimming left V 2 bases short and J 0 bases short, with 8 bases between. From germline, CDR1 is KGHSH and CDR2 LQKENI. CDR3 DNA sequence: TGTGCCAGCTCACCAGTACCGAGCTCCTACAATGAGCAGTTCTTC. The encoded protein is CASSPVPSSYNEQFF. Full variable domain (remainder filled in from reference TRBV18 and TRBJ2-1): NAGVMQNPRHLVRRRGQEARLRCSPMKGHSHVYWYRQLPEEGLKFMVYLQKENIIDESGMPKERFSAEFPKEGPSILRIQQVVRGDSAAYFCASSPVPSSYNEQFFGPGTRLTVL.

This sequence joins TRBV28 and TRBJ2-5; 10 positions match TRBD2. CDR1 MDHEN and CDR2 SYDVKM come from the germline V gene. The ends lost 2 bases at V and 2 bases at J; junction bases unmatched: 5. The CDR3 runs 16 residues. CDR3 sequence reads: CASSLTGLAVQETQYF. The CDR3 coding sequence is TGTGCCAGCAGTTTAACAGGACTAGCGGTTCAAGAGACCCAGTACTTC. The complete variable domain, with remaining parts taken from reference TRBV28 and TRBJ2-5, reads DVKVTQSSRYLVKRTGEKVFLECVQDMDHENMFWYRQDPGLGLRLIYFSYDVKMKEKGDIPEGYSVSREKKERFSLILESASTNQTSMYLCASSLTGLAVQETQYFGPGTRLLVL.

The chain links TRBV7-2 to TRBJ1-5; D uncertain. Per germline, CDR1 SGHTA and CDR2 FQGNSA. Deletions cut 5 bases from V and 2 bases from J, with 13 bases between. The CDR3 loop spans 15 amino acids. CDR3 nucleotide sequence: TGTGCCAGCAGCCCGGGGAGAACGGGCAATCAGCCCCAGCATTTT. Its protein product is CASSPGRTGNQPQHF.

The chain uses TRBV5-1 and TRBJ2-3; the match to TRBD2 covers 11 bases. Per germline, CDR1 SGHRS and CDR2 YFSETQ. The V segment lost 0 bases and the J segment 5 bases; nucleotides outside the gene matches: 2. The CDR3 length is 15 residues. The CDR3 DNA reads TGCGCCAGCAGCTTGGCGACTAGCGGGGTAGATACGCAGTATTTT. Residues: CASSLATSGVDTQYF.

Note on this clone: Other nucleotide sequences in the sample specify the same CDR3. The genes are TRBV18 and TRBJ2-7, with TRBD1 as a possible D gene (5 bases). Between the trimmed V and J ends, which lost 2 bases and 4 bases, there was a span of 6 bases. The CDR3 is made up of 12 amino acids. Germline V CDR1 and CDR2: KGHSH, LQKENI. The CDR3 coding sequence is TGTGCCAGCTCACCAAGGGGTTACGAGCAGTACTTC. It codes for CASSPRGYEQYF.

The chain recombines TRBV6-1 with TRBJ2-2, with D unclear. V shed 7 bases and J shed 3 bases, with 12 bases lying between them. The CDR3 length is 14 residues. CDR1 is MNHNS and CDR2 is SASEGT in the germline V gene. The CDR3 is CASIQLKHTGELFF. The CDR3 DNA is TGTGCCAGCATCCAGCTCAAACACACCGGGGAGCTGTTTTTT.

V gene TRBV2 combines with J gene TRBJ2-5; 11 nucleotides match TRBD1. Unmatched junction bases numbered 2, after V lost 6 bases and J lost 2 bases. The CDR3 has 14 amino acids. Germline CDR1 reads SNHLY; CDR2 reads FYNNEI. CDR3 amino acids: CASRGTGGQETQYF. The CDR3 nucleotides read TGTGCCAGCAGGGGGACAGGGGGGCAAGAGACCCAGTACTTC.

A remark on this clone: A far larger clone is a single base away, which makes a read error likely. The V and J genes are TRBV28 and TRBJ2-5; 12 bases align to TRBD2. Germline trimming cut 5 bases from V and 7 bases from J; bases unmatched to any gene: 8. In germline, CDR1 is MDHEN, CDR2 SYDVKM. The CDR3 is 15 amino acids. The CDR3 DNA sequence: TGTGCCAGCAGTCGGACTAGCGGGAAGGATTGGACCCAGTACTTC. This sequence encodes CASSRTSGKDWTQYF.

This sequence joins TRBV9 and TRBJ1-2; 7 bases are a match to TRBD1. The J segment lost 6 bases and the V segment lost 2 bases, leaving 13 bases of the junction unmatched. CDR3 length equals 16 residues. Per the germline V gene, CDR1 is SGDLS and CDR2 is YYNGEE. Written as DNA, the CDR3 is TGTGCCAGCAGCGTGGACCCGGGACAGCCTAGGGATGGCTACACCTTC. This gives the protein CASSVDPGQPRDGYTF.

The DNA of the CDR3 is TGTGCCAGCACGACAGGGGATAATGAAAAACTGTTTTTT. Its protein is CASTTGDNEKLFF. The rearrangement uses TRBV18 and TRBJ1-4, with 8 nucleotides matching TRBD1. With 8 bases clipped from V and 4 bases from J, the junction kept 3 bases outside the gene matches. The CDR3 has 13 residues. Per the germline V gene, CDR1 is KGHSH and CDR2 is LQKENI.